This T cell receptor (beta chain) was sequenced in a study of cytotoxic CD8 clonotypes in ibrutinib-treated CLL. Overall study: Among patients, around 24 responded partially and 2 completely; roughly 14 then stayed remitted and around twelve progressed after median roughly 68 months.

Study-wide results and caveats: Clonality went up at ibrutinib response and then declined back toward baseline at progression.

Concerning this clone: Its target is unknown.

Generated by immunoSEQ multiplex PCR, the TCRdb table keeps only in-frame clones and is missing some. This sample has some 170,000 clones, with nearly 90% found just once. J gave up 2 bases and V 5 bases, and 9 bases lay outside the gene matches. Germline V gene lookup returns CDR1 SQVTM and CDR2 ANQGSEA. There are 15 residues in the CDR3. The sequencing here drew on PBMCs, taken at disease progression, from a patient treated with ibrutinib. The sequence was obtained from a human donor with chronic lymphocytic leukemia. This sequence joins TRBV29-1 and TRBJ2-7, with TRBD1 matching 10 bases. In DNA form, the CDR3 reads TGCAGCGTTCTGGAGGACAGGGGGTATACCTACGAGCAGTACTTC. It encodes CSVLEDRGYTYEQYF.